This note documents a single T cell receptor (beta chain) sequence. Its antigen is not identified. These data originate in a study of T cells in localized non-small cell lung cancer. Notes on the study in general: The tumor had only one region sequenced, so heterogeneity remains possible. Clonality of T cells reached its maximum in uninvolved adjacent lung, surpassing tumor. Paired adjacent lung recovered a median approximately 57 of the top 100 tumor clones.

Assay used: immunoSEQ multiplex PCR; TCRdb lists only in-frame clones, some missing. The sample yields fewer than 25,000 clones, roughly 90% seen once. The clonotype originates from a woman aged 35 to 75 with stage I lung adenocarcinoma. This specimen was peripheral blood, taken before any cancer treatment.

The CDR3 sequence: CASSQDRGGAYNEQFF. For the CDR3, the DNA is TGTGCCAGCAGCCAAGATCGCGGGGGGGCCTACAATGAGCAGTTCTTC. The chain recombines TRBV4-2 with TRBJ2-1, with 9 nucleotides matching TRBD2. There are 16 residues in the CDR3. V was pared by 0 bases and J by 2 bases, with 2 bases of the junction left unmatched. Germline CDR1 LGHNA, CDR2 YNFKEQ.